The rows below give T cell receptor beta chains drawn from one sample of a study of metastatic and nonmetastatic thyroid tumors. From the PCR reads, TCRdb re-called clones with MiXCR. The table has fewer than 25,000 clones, roughly 10% seen once. The sequenced material came from blood. These receptors were taken from a female donor with papillary thyroid cancer or a benign thyroid nodule (not recorded which). Some clones in this sample may be carry-over from other donors' samples. CDR3s include the opening cysteine and the closing phenylalanine or tryptophan. The D gene is left open where the match is weak. The size entry is marked missing in some rows and otherwise reads once, few, many or a size class.

D gene	V gene	J gene	clone size	CDR3 DNA	CDR3 protein
.	TRBV4-1	TRBJ2-3	many	TGCGCCAGCAGCGAAAGGACTGCCGCAGATACGCAGTATTTT	CASSERTAADTQYF
.	TRBV20-1	TRBJ1-4	.	TGCAGTGCTAGTCGAGTCGGTGCAACTAATGAAAAACTGTTTTTT	CSASRVGATNEKLFF
.	TRBV28	TRBJ2-3	large	TGTGCCAGCACCATAGGTGCGGGATGGTTCACAGATACGCAGTATTTT	CASTIGAGWFTDTQYF
.	TRBV11-2	TRBJ2-2	many	TGTGCCAGCAGGGCGAGCACCGGGGAGCTGTTTTTT	CASRASTGELFF
.	TRBV13	TRBJ2-5	many	TGTGCCAGCAGCTTCGGGAAGGGGTCCGATCAAGAGACCCAGTACTTC	CASSFGKGSDQETQYF
TRBD1	TRBV4-1	TRBJ2-7	many	TGCGCCAGCAGCCAGGGGATCGGGACAGCCGACTACGAGCAGTACTTC	CASSQGIGTADYEQYF
TRBD2	TRBV19	TRBJ2-1	many	TGTGCCAGTAGTCCAAGGGGACTAGCTCCCTACAATGAGCAGTTCTTC	CASSPRGLAPYNEQFF
TRBD2	TRBV30	TRBJ2-5	.	TGTGCCTGGAGACTAGCGGAAGGAGAAACCCAGTACTTC	CAWRLAEGETQYF
TRBD1	TRBV9	TRBJ1-1	many	TGTGCCAGCAGCGTAGATGGCAGGGGGCCTGAAGCTTTCTTT	CASSVDGRGPEAFF
.	TRBV6-6	TRBJ2-1	medium-sized	TGTGCCAGCAGTTATAGTATTTGGGGAGATGAGCAGTTCTTC	CASSYSIWGDEQFF
.	TRBV11-2	TRBJ2-1	many	TGTGCCAGCAGCTTATACCTTGACAATGAGCAGTTCTTC	CASSLYLDNEQFF
TRBD1	TRBV7-7	TRBJ2-3	.	TGTGCTAGCAGCTTAGGACAGGGTGGCACAGATACGCAGTATTTT	CASSLGQGGTDTQYF
.	TRBV6-2/TRBV6-3	TRBJ2-7	medium-sized	TGTGCCAGCAAGGACCAGGTCTACGAGCAGTACTTC	CASKDQVYEQYF
TRBD1	TRBV24-1	TRBJ2-2	many	TGTGCCACCAGGGGTGGTGGAGACAGGGGGATTACCGGGGAGCTGTTTTTT	CATRGGGDRGITGELFF
.	TRBV6-2/TRBV6-3	TRBJ2-6	.	TGTGCCAGCAGCCGGGACTCTGGGGCCAACGTCCTGACTTTC	CASSRDSGANVLTF
.	TRBV6-1	TRBJ2-1	medium-sized	TGTGCCAGCAGTGAGGAGGCAGGAGGTTACAATGAGCAGTTCTTC	CASSEEAGGYNEQFF
.	TRBV12-3/TRBV12-4	TRBJ2-1	.	TGTGCCAGCAGTCCCTTGACACTTTACAATGAGCAGTTCTTC	CASSPLTLYNEQFF
TRBD2	TRBV25-1	TRBJ2-1	many	TGTGCCAGCAGTGGGGTCAGCGGGAGGGCCCTATTTGCATCCTACAATGAGCAGTTCTTC	CASSGVSGRALFASYNEQFF
TRBD2	TRBV7-2	TRBJ2-7	many	TGTGCCAGCAGCTTAGATGTTAGGGGGACTAGTCTTTCCTTC	CASSLDVRGTSLSF
.	TRBV18	TRBJ2-2	many	TGTGCCAGCTCACCCCCGACGGGCGGGAAGTCCGGGGAGCTGTTTTTT	CASSPPTGGKSGELFF
TRBD1	TRBV11-2	TRBJ1-5	.	TGTGCCAGCAGCTTGCAGGGGGACCAGCCCCAGCATTTT	CASSLQGDQPQHF
.	TRBV20-1	TRBJ2-5	.	TGCAGTGCTAGTCGGGTTTCTTACCAAGAGACCCAGTACTTC	CSASRVSYQETQYF
TRBD1	TRBV6-2/TRBV6-3	TRBJ2-1	medium-sized	TGTGCCAGCAGTTGGGGACAGGGCTCCTACAATGAGCAGTTCTTC	CASSWGQGSYNEQFF
TRBD1	TRBV6-2/TRBV6-3	TRBJ2-7	medium-sized	TGTGCCAGCAGTGGCCGGGACAGGGGCGAATACGAGCAGTACTTC	CASSGRDRGEYEQYF
TRBD1	TRBV20-1	TRBJ2-7	many	TGCAGTGCTACGGGACAGTATAGTTCCTACGAGCAGTACTTC	CSATGQYSSYEQYF
.	TRBV28	TRBJ2-5	many	TGTGCCAGCAGTTTAGCCCGGACACCCGAGACCCAGTACTTC	CASSLARTPETQYF